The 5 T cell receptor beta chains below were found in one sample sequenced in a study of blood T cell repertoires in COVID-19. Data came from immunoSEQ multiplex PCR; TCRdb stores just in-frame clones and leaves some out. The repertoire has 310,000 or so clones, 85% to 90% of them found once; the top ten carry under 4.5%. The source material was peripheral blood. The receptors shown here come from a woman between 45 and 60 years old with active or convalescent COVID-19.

CDR3 sequence reads: CASSQEIGVVGELFF. CDR3 coding DNA: TGCGCCAGCAGCCAAGAAATAGGGGTAGTCGGGGAGCTGTTTTTT. J is TRBJ2-2 and V is TRBV4-1; perhaps TRBD1 as D (5 bases). Per germline, CDR1 MGHRA and CDR2 YSYEKL. This CDR3 spans 15 amino acids. V shed 0 bases and J shed 7 bases, with 12 bases lying between them.

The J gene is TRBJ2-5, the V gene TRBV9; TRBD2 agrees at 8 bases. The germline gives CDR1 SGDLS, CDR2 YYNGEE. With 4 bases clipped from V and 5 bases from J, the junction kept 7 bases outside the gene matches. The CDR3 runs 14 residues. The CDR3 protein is CASSPAGAGETQYF. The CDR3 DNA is TGTGCCAGCAGCCCAGCGGGGGCCGGCGAGACCCAGTACTTC.

The CDR3 DNA sequence: TGTGCCATCAGTGAGTCGAAAGGGGCTGGGAACACTGAAGCTTTCTTT. Protein sequence: CAISESKGAGNTEAFF. This chain connects TRBV10-3 to TRBJ1-1, with a possible D match to TRBD1 (5 bases). This CDR3 region has 16 residues. V was pared by 0 bases and J by 1 base, with 12 bases between. In germline, CDR1 is ENHRY, CDR2 SYGVKD.

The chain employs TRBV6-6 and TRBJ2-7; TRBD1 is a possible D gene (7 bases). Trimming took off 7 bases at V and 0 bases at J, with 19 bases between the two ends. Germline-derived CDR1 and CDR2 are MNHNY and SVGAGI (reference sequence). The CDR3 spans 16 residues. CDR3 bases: TGTGCCAGCACCCCGACTGGGACAGCGGGCTCCTACGAGCAGTACTTC. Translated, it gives CASTPTGTAGSYEQYF.

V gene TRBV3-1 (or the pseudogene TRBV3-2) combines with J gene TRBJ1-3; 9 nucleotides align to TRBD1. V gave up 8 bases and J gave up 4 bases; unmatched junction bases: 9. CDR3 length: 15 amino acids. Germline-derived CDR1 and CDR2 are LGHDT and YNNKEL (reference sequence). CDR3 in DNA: TGTGCCAGCTCGGGGGGACAGGGCCACGGAAACACCATATATTTT. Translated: CASSGGQGHGNTIYF.